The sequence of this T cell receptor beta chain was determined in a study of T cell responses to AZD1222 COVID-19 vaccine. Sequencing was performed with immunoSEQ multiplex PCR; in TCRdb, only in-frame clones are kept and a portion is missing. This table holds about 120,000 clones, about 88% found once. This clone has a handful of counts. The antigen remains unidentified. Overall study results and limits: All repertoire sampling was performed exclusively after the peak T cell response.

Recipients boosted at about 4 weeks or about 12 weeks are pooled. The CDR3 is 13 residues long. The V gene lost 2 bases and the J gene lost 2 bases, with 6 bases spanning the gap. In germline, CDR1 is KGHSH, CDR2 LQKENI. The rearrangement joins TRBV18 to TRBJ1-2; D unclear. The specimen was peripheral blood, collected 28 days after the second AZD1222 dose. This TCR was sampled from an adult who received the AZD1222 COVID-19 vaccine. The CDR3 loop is CASSPAENYGYTF. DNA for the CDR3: TGTGCCAGCTCACCAGCGGAGAACTATGGCTACACCTTC.